Following are 19 T cell receptor beta chains from one sample sequenced in a study of blood T cell repertoires in COVID-19. The assay was immunoSEQ multiplex PCR, and TCRdb's table has in-frame clones only and misses some. The table includes roughly 300,000 clones, 86% detected once. Material for sequencing was peripheral blood. The receptors were gathered from a woman in her 30s with COVID-19, enrolled during active disease.

This chain links TRBV6-2 or TRBV6-3 with TRBJ1-2, with 7 nucleotides matching TRBD1. V shed 6 bases and J 4 bases; nucleotides not matched to a gene: 11. The CDR3 has 15 residues. Germline lookup yields CDR1 MNHEY and CDR2 SVGEGT. The CDR3 bases are TGTGCCAGCAGCGCGACAGGGCGGCGATCCTATGGCTACACCTTC. Amino acids: CASSATGRRSYGYTF.

CDR3 DNA: TGTGCCAGCATCTCGGCCACGGGGAACACTGAAGCTTTCTTT. It is translated as CASISATGNTEAFF. This chain uses TRBV6-5 with TRBJ1-1, with D unresolved. Trimming cost V 7 bases and J 1 base, with 13 bases left between them. This CDR3 contains 14 residues. Germline CDR1 is MNHEY and CDR2 is SVGAGI.

The V call is TRBV19, the J call TRBJ2-3; 8 bases fit TRBD1. From germline, CDR1 is LNHDA and CDR2 SQIVND (reference sequence). This CDR3 spans 12 amino acids. Unmatched junction bases numbered 5, after V lost 5 bases and J lost 10 bases. The chain's CDR3 is CASSFGTGSQYF. DNA for the CDR3: TGTGCCAGTAGTTTTGGGACAGGATCGCAGTATTTT.

The genes are TRBV11-2 and TRBJ2-1; D may be TRBD2 (7 bases). V was trimmed by 4 bases and J by 12 bases, leaving 22 bases between them. The CDR3 loop spans 15 amino acids. CDR1 is SGHAT, CDR2 FQNNGV, per germline. The CDR3 is CASSSGLGGGVVQFF. The CDR3 region has the DNA TGTGCCAGCAGCTCCGGCTTGGGGGGGGGCGTAGTGCAGTTCTTC.

The V and J genes are TRBV6-1 and TRBJ1-4; D perhaps matches TRBD1 (5 bases). Germline CDR1 is MNHNS and CDR2 is SASEGT. The CDR3 contains 14 residues. Trimming took 1 base from V and 5 from J, leaving 8 bases between them. CDR3 bases: TGTGCCAGCAGTGAAGGTTCAGGGAATGAAAAACTGTTTTTT. It yields the protein CASSEGSGNEKLFF.

The chain employs TRBV10-3 and TRBJ2-6; no clear D gene. The CDR3 is 16 amino acids. CDR1 and CDR2 (germline): ENHRY, SYGVKD. The V and J ends lost 10 bases and 2 bases respectively, with 18 bases between them. The CDR3 region has the DNA TGTGCCAGCTCCGAGCTTGTGGGCGCTGGGGCCAACGTCCTGACTTTC. This sequence encodes CASSELVGAGANVLTF.

This rearrangement joins TRBV5-6 to TRBJ2-7; TRBD2 aligns across 14 bases. Trimming cost V 3 bases and J 4 bases; bases outside gene matches: 6. The CDR3 contains 16 residues. Germline CDR1 reads SGHDT; CDR2 reads YYEEEE. In DNA form, the CDR3 reads TGTGCCAGCAGCTACCAGGGACTAGCGGGGGTTTACGAGCAGTACTTC. As protein: CASSYQGLAGVYEQYF.

J is TRBJ2-1 and V is TRBV2, with TRBD2 matching over 8 bases. The length of the CDR3 is 17 residues. The V gene end was trimmed by 6 bases and the J gene end by 7 bases; junction bases not matched to a gene: 17. CDR1 is SNHLY and CDR2 is FYNNEI in the germline V gene. CDR3 in DNA: TGTGCCAGCAGCAAGGCCCGATACGGGGGGGGCGGTAATGAGCAGTTCTTC. It is translated as CASSKARYGGGGNEQFF. The complete variable domain, with remaining parts taken from reference TRBV2 and TRBJ2-1, reads EPEVTQTPSHQVTQMGQEVILRCVPISNHLYFYWYRQILGQKVEFLVSFYNNEISEKSEIFDDQFSVERPDGSNFTLKIRSTKLEDSAMYFCASSKARYGGGGNEQFFGPGTRLTVL.

This sequence joins TRBV20-1 and TRBJ1-4; D is undetermined. Germline V gene lookup returns CDR1 DFQATT and CDR2 SNEGSKA (reference sequence). Trimming took 5 bases from V and 5 from J, leaving 6 bases between them. This CDR3 has 11 residues. The CDR3 coding sequence is TGCAGTGCTTTAAAAAATGAAAAACTGTTTTTT. Translated: CSALKNEKLFF.

The chain combines TRBV3-1 (or the pseudogene TRBV3-2) with TRBJ2-7, with D tentatively TRBD2 (6 bases). Germline assignment: CDR1 LGHDT and CDR2 YNNKEL (reference sequence). This CDR3 is built from 12 residues. The V and J ends lost 3 bases and 4 bases respectively, with 7 bases between them. CDR3: CASSQDYYEQYF. The CDR3 nucleotides read TGTGCCAGCAGCCAGGACTATTACGAGCAGTACTTC.

The J gene is TRBJ1-4, the V gene TRBV6-1; D possibly corresponds to TRBD1 (5 bases). The germline CDR1 and CDR2 sequences are MNHNS and SASEGT. V lost 3 bases, J lost 3 bases, and 11 bases lay in between. The CDR3 is made up of 15 amino acids. This CDR3 is CASSEGRGANEKLFF. The CDR3 DNA reads as TGTGCCAGCAGTGAGGGTCGGGGGGCTAATGAAAAACTGTTTTTT.

The rearrangement links TRBV4-1 to TRBJ2-7; no definite D call. Trimming left V 2 bases short and J 6 bases short, with 17 bases between. Germline V gene data show CDR1 as MGHRA and CDR2 as YSYEKL. This CDR3 spans 15 amino acids. This CDR3 reads CASSQRAGDSSEQYF. For the CDR3, the DNA is TGCGCCAGCAGCCAACGTGCAGGCGATTCGAGCGAGCAGTACTTC.

The chain has TRBV5-4 and TRBJ2-1; no clear D. In germline, CDR1 is SGHNT, CDR2 YYREEE (reference sequence). This CDR3 spans 14 amino acids. Trimming stripped 0 bases from V and 5 bases from J, with 9 bases between. CDR3 loop: CASSLAAGHNEQFF. In nucleotides, the CDR3 is TGTGCCAGCAGCTTGGCGGCAGGTCACAATGAGCAGTTCTTC.

The chain employs TRBV6-5 and TRBJ2-3; the match to TRBD2 covers 9 bases. With 5 bases clipped from V and 0 bases from J, the junction kept 3 bases outside the gene matches. Germline-derived CDR1 and CDR2 are MNHEY and SVGAGI. The CDR3 contains 15 residues. The CDR3 nucleotides read TGTGCCAGCAGTCCGCTAGCGGGAAGCACAGATACGCAGTATTTT. It translates to CASSPLAGSTDTQYF.

The J gene is TRBJ2-5, the V gene TRBV6-5, with TRBD1 matching 9 bases. The CDR3 contains 14 residues. V lost 6 bases to trimming and J lost 5 bases; unmatched junction nucleotides: 7. Germline loops: CDR1 MNHEY, CDR2 SVGAGI. The CDR3 here is CASRLQGARETQYF. The CDR3 region has the DNA TGTGCCAGCAGGCTACAGGGGGCGCGGGAGACCCAGTACTTC.

V usage is TRBV15 and J usage is TRBJ1-4; 9 bases fit TRBD1. Trimming cost V 4 bases and J 6 bases; bases outside gene matches: 3. This CDR3 is 14 amino acids long. Germline V gene data show CDR1 as LNHNV and CDR2 as YYDKDF (reference sequence). For the CDR3, the DNA is TGTGCCACCAGCACCGACAGGGGGGATGAAAAACTGTTTTTT. It is translated as CATSTDRGDEKLFF.

This clone was recorded many times. This chain links TRBV5-4 with TRBJ1-2; D is uncertain. There are 13 residues in the CDR3. With 0 bases removed from V and 3 bases from J, the gap between germline ends came to 6 bases. Germline assignment: CDR1 SGHNT and CDR2 YYREEE (reference sequence). CDR3 coding DNA: TGTGCCAGCAGCTTGGTGTCAGACTATGGCTACACCTTC. This sequence encodes CASSLVSDYGYTF.

This clone has only one observation. J is TRBJ2-1 and V is TRBV6-6; D may be TRBD2 (5 bases). V lost 8 bases, J lost 11 bases, and 16 bases lay in between. Germline CDR1 and CDR2: MNHNY and SVGAGI (reference sequence). CDR3 length equals 12 residues. In DNA form, the CDR3 reads TGTGCCAGCGACTCCCCAACGGGAAAGCAGTTCTTC. Translated: CASDSPTGKQFF.

This rearrangement joins TRBV28 to TRBJ1-3, with D unresolved. Germline V lookup: CDR1 MDHEN, CDR2 SYDVKM. The CDR3 is made up of 17 amino acids. V was trimmed by 6 bases and J by 4 bases, leaving 22 bases between them. The CDR3: CASRHTPGGAGGNTIYF. For the CDR3, the DNA is TGTGCCAGCAGACACACCCCTGGAGGAGCGGGGGGAAACACCATATATTTT.